Here is one T cell receptor (beta chain) with its context. The data were taken from a study of T cell changes during pregnancy in multiple sclerosis. With 2 bases removed from V and 4 bases from J, the gap between germline ends came to 11 bases. CDR1 MNHEY and CDR2 SMNVEV come from the germline V gene (reference sequence). CDR3 size: 14 residues. Here immunoSEQ multiplex PCR was the method, and the copy in TCRdb shows in-frame clones only, minus some. The sample carries about 49,000 clones, around 94% recorded once. This chain uses TRBV27 with TRBJ1-2; weak D call: TRBD1 (5 bases). Sample: CD4+ T cells from peripheral blood mononuclear cells, taken in the second trimester of pregnancy. The TCR sequence derives from a female donor in good health, enrolled as a control in a pregnancy study. The CDR3, as DNA: TGTGCCAGCAGTTTAAAGGGGAAGACCTATGGCTACACCTTC. This sequence encodes CASSLKGKTYGYTF.